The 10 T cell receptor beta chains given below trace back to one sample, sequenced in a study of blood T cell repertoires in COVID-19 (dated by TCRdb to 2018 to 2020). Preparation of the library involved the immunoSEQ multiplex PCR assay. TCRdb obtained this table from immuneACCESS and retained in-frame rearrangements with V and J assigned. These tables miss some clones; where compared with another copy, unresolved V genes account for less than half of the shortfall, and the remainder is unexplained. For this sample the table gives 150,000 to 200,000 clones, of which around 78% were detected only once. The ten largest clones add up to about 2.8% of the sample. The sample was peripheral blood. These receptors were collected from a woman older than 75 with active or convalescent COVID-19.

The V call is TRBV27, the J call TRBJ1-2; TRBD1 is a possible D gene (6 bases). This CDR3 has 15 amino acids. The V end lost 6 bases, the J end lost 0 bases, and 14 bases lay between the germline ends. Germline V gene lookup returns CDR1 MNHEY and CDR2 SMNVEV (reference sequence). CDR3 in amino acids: CASRTGTTANYGYTF. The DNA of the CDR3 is TGTGCCAGCAGGACGGGGACAACTGCTAACTATGGCTACACCTTC.

The CDR3 spells CASSLSGGRNIQYF. DNA of the CDR3: TGTGCCAGCAGCTTATCGGGGGGAAGAAACATTCAGTACTTC. V and J are TRBV11-2 and TRBJ2-4, with 7 bases matching TRBD2. CDR3 length: 14 amino acids. V lost 2 bases to trimming and J lost 6 bases; unmatched junction nucleotides: 4. The germline V gene encodes CDR1 SGHAT and CDR2 FQNNGV.

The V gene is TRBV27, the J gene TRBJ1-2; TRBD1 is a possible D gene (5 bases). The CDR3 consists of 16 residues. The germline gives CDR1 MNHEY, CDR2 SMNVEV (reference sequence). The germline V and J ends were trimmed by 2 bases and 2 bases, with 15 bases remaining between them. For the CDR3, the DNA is TGTGCCAGCAGTTTAACGGGCGGGGGGGTAAACTATGGCTACACCTTC. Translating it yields CASSLTGGGVNYGYTF.

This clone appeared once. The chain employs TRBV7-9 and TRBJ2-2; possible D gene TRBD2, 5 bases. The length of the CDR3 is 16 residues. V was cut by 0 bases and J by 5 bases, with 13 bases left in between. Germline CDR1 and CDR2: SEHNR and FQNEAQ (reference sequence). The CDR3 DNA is TGTGCCAGCAGCTTAGCATCACTAGATCCAACCGGGGAGCTGTTTTTT. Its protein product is CASSLASLDPTGELFF.

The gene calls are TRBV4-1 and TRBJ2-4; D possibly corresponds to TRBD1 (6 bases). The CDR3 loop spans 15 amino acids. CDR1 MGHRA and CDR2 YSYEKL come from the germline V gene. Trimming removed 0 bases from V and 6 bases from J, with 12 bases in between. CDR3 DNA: TGCGCCAGCAGCCAAGAAGGGCAGGGGAGAAACATTCAGTACTTC. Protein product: CASSQEGQGRNIQYF.

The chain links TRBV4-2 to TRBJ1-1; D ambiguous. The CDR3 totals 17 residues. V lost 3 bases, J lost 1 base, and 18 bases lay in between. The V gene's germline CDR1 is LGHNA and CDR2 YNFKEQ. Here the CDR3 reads CASSHDWLGRANTEAFF. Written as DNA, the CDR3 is TGTGCCAGCAGCCATGATTGGCTAGGGAGGGCGAACACTGAAGCTTTCTTT.

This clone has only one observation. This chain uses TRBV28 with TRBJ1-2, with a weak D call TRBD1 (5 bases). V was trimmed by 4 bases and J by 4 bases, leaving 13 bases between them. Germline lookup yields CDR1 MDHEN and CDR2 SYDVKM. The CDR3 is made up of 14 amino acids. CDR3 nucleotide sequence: TGTGCCAGCAGTTGGGAGGGGTCGGTCTATGGCTACACCTTC. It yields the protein CASSWEGSVYGYTF.

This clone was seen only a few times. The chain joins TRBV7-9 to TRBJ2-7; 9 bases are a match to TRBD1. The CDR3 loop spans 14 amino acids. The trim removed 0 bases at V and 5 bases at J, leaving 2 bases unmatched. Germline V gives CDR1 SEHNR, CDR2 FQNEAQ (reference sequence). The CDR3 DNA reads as TGTGCCAGCAGCTTAGCCGGGACAGGGAACGAGCAGTACTTC. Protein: CASSLAGTGNEQYF.

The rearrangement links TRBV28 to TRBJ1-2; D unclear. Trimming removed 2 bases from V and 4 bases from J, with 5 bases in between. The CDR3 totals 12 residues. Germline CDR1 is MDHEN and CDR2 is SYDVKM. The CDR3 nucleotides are TGTGCCAGCAGTTTAAACTCCTATGGCTACACCTTC. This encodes CASSLNSYGYTF.

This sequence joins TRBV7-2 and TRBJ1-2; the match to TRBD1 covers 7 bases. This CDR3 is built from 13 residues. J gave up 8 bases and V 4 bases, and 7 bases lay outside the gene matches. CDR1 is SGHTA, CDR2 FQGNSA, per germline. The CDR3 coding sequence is TGTGCCAGCAGCTGGAAGACAGGGATAGGCTACACCTTC. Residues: CASSWKTGIGYTF.